This T cell receptor beta chain was retrieved from a study of blood T cell repertoires in COVID-19. Method: immunoSEQ multiplex PCR; TCRdb's copy keeps in-frame clones and lacks some. The sample has more than 100,000 clones, about four fifths seen once. The V gene's germline CDR1 is ENHRY and CDR2 SYGVKD. With V trimmed by 6 bases and J by 0 bases, 8 bases remained unmatched. The CDR3 covers 16 residues. The chain joins TRBV10-3 to TRBJ1-5; 7 bases fit TRBD1. The TCR was taken from a woman older than 75 with acute or convalescent COVID-19. The sample comprised peripheral blood. CDR3 nucleotides: TGTGCCATCAGCGCCACAGGGGTTTCTAGCAATCAGCCCCAGCATTTT. It codes for CAISATGVSSNQPQHF.